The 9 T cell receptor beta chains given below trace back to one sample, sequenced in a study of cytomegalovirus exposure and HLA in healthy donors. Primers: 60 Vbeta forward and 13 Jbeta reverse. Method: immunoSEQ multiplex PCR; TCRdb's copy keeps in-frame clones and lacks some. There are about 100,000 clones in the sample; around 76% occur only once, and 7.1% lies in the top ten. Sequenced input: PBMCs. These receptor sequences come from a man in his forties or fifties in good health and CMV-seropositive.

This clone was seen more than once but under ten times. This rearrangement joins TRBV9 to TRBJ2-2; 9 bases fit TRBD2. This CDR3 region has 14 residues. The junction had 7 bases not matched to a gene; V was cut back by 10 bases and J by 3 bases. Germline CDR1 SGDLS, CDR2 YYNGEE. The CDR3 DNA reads TGTGCCTCTAGCGGGGAGCAGGACACCGGGGAGCTGTTTTTT. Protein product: CASSGEQDTGELFF.

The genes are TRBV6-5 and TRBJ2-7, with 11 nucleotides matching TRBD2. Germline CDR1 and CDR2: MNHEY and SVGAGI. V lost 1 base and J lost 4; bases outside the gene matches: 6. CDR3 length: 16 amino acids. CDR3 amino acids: CASSYYSGRAAYEQYF. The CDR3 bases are TGTGCCAGCAGTTACTATAGCGGGAGGGCCGCGTACGAGCAGTACTTC.

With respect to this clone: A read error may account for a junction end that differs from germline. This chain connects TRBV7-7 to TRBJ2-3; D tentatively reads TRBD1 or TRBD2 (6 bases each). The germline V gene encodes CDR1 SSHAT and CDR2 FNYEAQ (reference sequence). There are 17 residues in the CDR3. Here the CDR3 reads CASSLGRMAGGTDTQYF. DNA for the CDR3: TGTGCTAGCAGCTTAGGGAGGATGGCAGGGGGCACAGATACGCAGTATTTT.

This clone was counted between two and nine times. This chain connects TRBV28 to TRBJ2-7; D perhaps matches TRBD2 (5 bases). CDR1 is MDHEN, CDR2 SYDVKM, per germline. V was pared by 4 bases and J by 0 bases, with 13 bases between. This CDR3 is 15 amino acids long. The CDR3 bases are TGTGCCAGCAGTTCCAGAGAGGACTTCTCCTACGAGCAGTACTTC. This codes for CASSSREDFSYEQYF.

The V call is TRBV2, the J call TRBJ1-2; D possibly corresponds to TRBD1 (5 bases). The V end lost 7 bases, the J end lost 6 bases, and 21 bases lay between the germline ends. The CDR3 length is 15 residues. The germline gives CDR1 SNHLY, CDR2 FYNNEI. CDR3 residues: CASMGYLRQGNGYTF. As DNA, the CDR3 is TGTGCCAGCATGGGTTATTTACGGCAGGGAAATGGCTACACCTTC.

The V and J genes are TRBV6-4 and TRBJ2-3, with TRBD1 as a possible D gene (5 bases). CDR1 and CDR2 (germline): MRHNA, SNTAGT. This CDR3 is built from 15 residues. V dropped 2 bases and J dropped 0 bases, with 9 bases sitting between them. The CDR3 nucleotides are TGTGCCAGCAGTGACCCCAGGGTTAGCACAGATACGCAGTATTTT. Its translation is CASSDPRVSTDTQYF.

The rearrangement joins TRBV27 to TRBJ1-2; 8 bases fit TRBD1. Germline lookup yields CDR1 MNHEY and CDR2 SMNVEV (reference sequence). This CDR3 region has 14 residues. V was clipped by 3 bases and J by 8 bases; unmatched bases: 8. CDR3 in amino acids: CASSFLRGPGGYTF. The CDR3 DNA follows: TGTGCCAGCAGTTTTCTCAGGGGGCCGGGAGGCTACACCTTC.

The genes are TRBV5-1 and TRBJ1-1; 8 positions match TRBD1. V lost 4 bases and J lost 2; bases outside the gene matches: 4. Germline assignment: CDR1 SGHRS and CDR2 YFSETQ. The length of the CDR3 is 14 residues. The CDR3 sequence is CASSPGTGNTEAFF. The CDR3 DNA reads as TGCGCCAGCAGCCCCGGGACAGGTAACACTGAAGCTTTCTTT.

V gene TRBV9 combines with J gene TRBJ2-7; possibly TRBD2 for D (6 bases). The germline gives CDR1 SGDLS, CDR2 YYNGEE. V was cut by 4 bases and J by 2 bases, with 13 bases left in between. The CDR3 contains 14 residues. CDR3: CASSKAEGPYEQYF. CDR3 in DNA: TGTGCCAGCAGCAAAGCGGAGGGTCCCTACGAGCAGTACTTC.